These 24 T cell receptor beta chains originate from one sample sequenced in a study of blood T cells in healthy people across ages. For the second PCR, which ran for 7 to 11 cycles, a sample-barcoded 5' primer and a J-beta primer mix were used. TCRdb analysed the 5' RACE reads with MiXCR anew, one entry per CDR3 protein. The table has 1.5 million to 1.8 million distinct CDR3 sequences, approximately 42% seen once. Sample: blood. These TCRs come from a woman under 30 in good health.

This chain uses TRBV12-3 or TRBV12-4 with TRBJ1-1; no firm D call. The V and J ends lost 2 bases and 11 bases respectively, with 12 bases between them. The CDR3 has 12 amino acids. CDR3 sequence: CASSLSRVGAFF. In DNA form, the CDR3 reads TGTGCCAGCAGTTTATCGCGGGTTGGGGCTTTCTTT.

The chain uses TRBV4-1 and TRBJ2-6, with 8 bases identical to TRBD1. Germline V gene lookup returns CDR1 MGHRA and CDR2 YSYEKL. V dropped 6 bases and J dropped 1; count of bases not matched to a gene: 11. The CDR3 runs to 18 residues. The CDR3 sequence is CASRLPGTGPSGANVLTF. In nucleotides, the CDR3 is TGCGCCAGCAGGCTTCCCGGGACAGGTCCGTCTGGGGCCAACGTCCTGACTTTC.

This chain links TRBV23-1 with TRBJ2-3; the D is unclear. TRBV23-1 is flagged as an ORF with uncertain function. This CDR3 spans 11 amino acids. The germline V and J ends were trimmed by 8 bases and 6 bases, with 9 bases remaining between them. The CDR3 here is CASGMKDTQYF. The CDR3 coding sequence is TGCGCCAGCGGGATGAAGGATACGCAGTATTTT.

The gene calls are TRBV4-3 and TRBJ1-2; no firm D call. The CDR3 runs to 13 residues. Germline V gene lookup returns CDR1 LGHNA and CDR2 YSLEER. Trimming shortened V by 0 bases and J by 8 bases, and 10 bases separated the two germline ends. Here the CDR3 DNA reads TGCGCCAGCAGCCAAGAGGTTAGAGGGGGCTACACCTTC. This encodes CASSQEVRGGYTF.

This clonotype was observed a handful of times. The rearrangement joins TRBV7-2 to TRBJ2-7, with TRBD1 matching over 9 bases. The germline V gene encodes CDR1 SGHTA and CDR2 FQGNSA. CDR3 length equals 14 residues. The V segment lost 4 bases and the J segment 2 bases; nucleotides outside the gene matches: 3. CDR3 sequence reads: CASSSRDRAYEQYF. The CDR3 bases are TGTGCCAGCAGCTCCCGGGACAGGGCCTACGAGCAGTACTTC.

The chain links TRBV12-3 or TRBV12-4 to TRBJ1-2; D uncertain. This CDR3 is built from 11 residues. V shed 3 bases and J shed 6 bases, with 5 bases lying between them. The CDR3 region is CASSFSHGYTF. The CDR3 nucleotides are TGTGCCAGCAGTTTCAGCCATGGCTACACCTTC.

A few counts support this clonotype. The V call is TRBV15, the J call TRBJ1-2; tentatively, D is TRBD1 (5 bases). Germline V gives CDR1 LNHNV, CDR2 YYDKDF (reference sequence). Trimming pared 2 bases from V and 8 bases from J, leaving 12 bases between. CDR3 length equals 13 residues. In DNA form, the CDR3 reads TGTGCCACCAGCAGAAAGGCAGGGACGGGCTACACCTTC. Protein: CATSRKAGTGYTF.

The rearrangement uses TRBV27 and TRBJ2-4; 10 bases match TRBD1. V was clipped by 6 bases and J by 1 base; unmatched bases: 9. Germline CDR1 is MNHEY and CDR2 is SMNVEV (reference sequence). The CDR3 has 17 amino acids. DNA for the CDR3: TGTGCCAGCAGCACCCAGGGACAGGGGTTCGCCAAAAACATTCAGTACTTC. Residues: CASSTQGQGFAKNIQYF.

The gene calls are TRBV28 and TRBJ2-3; the D is unclear. CDR3 length: 14 amino acids. Germline CDR1 and CDR2: MDHEN and SYDVKM. Trimming removed 7 bases at V and 0 bases at J, with 11 bases between. CDR3 protein: CASTSGQSTDTQYF. The CDR3 bases are TGTGCCAGCACCTCCGGGCAGAGCACAGATACGCAGTATTTT.

This clonotype was seen a few times. This chain connects TRBV4-2 to TRBJ1-5; D gene uncertain. There are 14 residues in the CDR3. V lost 1 base and J lost 5, with 9 bases in between. The V gene's germline CDR1 is LGHNA and CDR2 YNFKEQ. CDR3 sequence: CASSQARSHQPQHF. DNA of the CDR3: TGTGCCAGCAGCCAAGCAAGGTCTCATCAGCCCCAGCATTTT.

The chain couples TRBV15 to TRBJ2-3; D ambiguous. Trimming took 1 base from V and 4 from J, leaving 9 bases between them. Germline lookup yields CDR1 LNHNV and CDR2 YYDKDF (reference sequence). The CDR3 runs 14 residues. CDR3 coding DNA: TGTGCCACCAGCAGAGTTTTCGGGTCAGATACGCAGTATTTT. Its protein product is CATSRVFGSDTQYF.

The J gene is TRBJ1-6, the V gene TRBV11-2; perhaps TRBD1 as D (6 bases). V shed 3 bases and J shed 14 bases, with 17 bases lying between them. Germline CDR1 reads SGHAT; CDR2 reads FQNNGV. The CDR3 consists of 14 residues. The CDR3 sequence: CASSFTPQGVALHF. The DNA of the CDR3 is TGTGCCAGCAGCTTCACCCCACAGGGTGTAGCCCTCCACTTT.

The chain employs TRBV11-2 and TRBJ2-5, with D possibly matching TRBD1 (6 bases). The CDR3 spans 16 residues. Trimming took 3 bases from V and 5 from J, leaving 19 bases between them. Per germline, CDR1 SGHAT and CDR2 FQNNGV. CDR3 coding DNA: TGTGCCAGCAGCTTTAATTCTTGGGGGCTTGCGGAGACCCAGTACTTC. The encoded protein is CASSFNSWGLAETQYF. The entire variable domain, with the rest obtained from reference TRBV11-2 and TRBJ2-5, is as follows: EAGVAQSPRYKIIEKRQSVAFWCNPISGHATLYWYQQILGQGPKLLIQFQNNGVVDDSQLPKDRFSAERLKGVDSTLKIQPAKLEDSAVYLCASSFNSWGLAETQYFGPGTRLLVL.

In this sample, this clonotype turned up a few times. V is TRBV12-3 or TRBV12-4 and J is TRBJ2-3; possible D gene TRBD2, 7 bases. CDR3 size: 15 residues. V was pared by 7 bases and J by 1 base, with 15 bases between. CDR3 protein: CASNLPGGGTDTQYF. The CDR3 nucleotides are TGTGCCAGCAACCTTCCGGGGGGCGGCACAGATACGCAGTATTTT.

The chain carries TRBV11-1 and TRBJ2-5; D might be TRBD1 or TRBD2, each matching 6 bases. Looked up from germline, CDR1 is SGHAT and CDR2 is FQDESV (reference sequence). The V gene lost 5 bases and the J gene lost 6 bases, with 22 bases spanning the gap. This CDR3 spans 16 amino acids. The CDR3 loop reads CASSPGARGTLQTQYF. CDR3 nucleotides: TGTGCCAGCAGCCCGGGGGCCAGGGGAACGCTACAGACCCAGTACTTC.

This clonotype was detected a few times. The rearrangement links TRBV4-1 to TRBJ2-3, with D perhaps being TRBD1 or TRBD2 (5 bases each). CDR3 size: 18 residues. With 3 bases removed from V and 0 bases from J, the gap between germline ends came to 19 bases. Germline V gene sequence: CDR1 MGHRA, CDR2 YSYEKL. The CDR3 protein is CASSHLYRGATSTDTQYF. The CDR3 nucleotides read TGCGCCAGCAGCCATCTGTATCGAGGGGCAACTAGCACAGATACGCAGTATTTT.

The chain links TRBV4-3 to TRBJ2-5, with D possibly being TRBD2 (5 bases). The CDR3 sequence is 14 residues long. The V gene's germline CDR1 is LGHNA and CDR2 YSLEER. Trimming took off 8 bases at V and 11 bases at J, with 24 bases between the two ends. This CDR3 reads CASRYGGSYNEQYF. The CDR3 DNA reads as TGCGCCAGCCGCTATGGCGGGTCTTACAATGAGCAGTACTTC.

This clonotype was observed a handful of times. The chain employs TRBV6-4 and TRBJ2-3; D remains ambiguous. With 2 bases removed from V and 0 bases from J, the gap between germline ends came to 3 bases. From germline, CDR1 is MRHNA and CDR2 SNTAGT. This CDR3 region has 13 residues. As DNA, the CDR3 is TGTGCCAGCAGTGACCTTAGCACAGATACGCAGTATTTT. Its translation: CASSDLSTDTQYF.

The table lists this clonotype with a few counts. The V call is TRBV25-1, the J call TRBJ2-5; 9 bases line up with TRBD2. Looked up from germline, CDR1 is MGHDK and CDR2 is SYGVNS. Germline trimming cut 2 bases from V and 0 bases from J; bases unmatched to any gene: 4. This CDR3 region has 16 residues. The CDR3 loop is CASSESLAGYQETQYF. DNA of the CDR3: TGTGCCAGCAGTGAAAGCCTAGCGGGATACCAAGAGACCCAGTACTTC.

This clonotype was recorded once. The chain uses TRBV5-1 and TRBJ2-3, with TRBD2 identical over 8 bases. Germline trimming cut 5 bases from V and 3 bases from J; bases unmatched to any gene: 11. Germline CDR1 is SGHRS and CDR2 is YFSETQ. The CDR3 is made up of 16 amino acids. The DNA of the CDR3 is TGCGCCAGCAGACTCCCCGGGGGGGCAGGTACAGATACGCAGTATTTT. Protein sequence: CASRLPGGAGTDTQYF.

V is TRBV20-1 and J is TRBJ2-5; the match to TRBD1 covers 7 bases. The CDR3 totals 13 residues. Germline V CDR1 and CDR2: DFQATT, SNEGSKA (reference sequence). Trimming took 4 bases from V and 11 from J; bases not matched to a gene: 13. The CDR3 here is CSAKPQGLYGQYF. Written as DNA, the CDR3 is TGCAGTGCTAAACCACAGGGGCTCTACGGGCAGTACTTC.

This clonotype occurred a few times. The CDR3 nucleotides are TGTGCCAGCAGCTCCCATGGGGGCTCTGGGGCCAACGTCCTGACTTTC. It codes for CASSSHGGSGANVLTF. The V gene is TRBV7-2, the J gene TRBJ2-6; D may be TRBD1 or TRBD2 (5 bases each). V dropped 4 bases and J dropped 0 bases, with 10 bases sitting between them. The CDR3 sequence is 16 residues long. Per germline, CDR1 SGHTA and CDR2 FQGNSA.

This clonotype was seen more than once but under ten times. V is TRBV9 and J is TRBJ1-5; D ambiguous. The CDR3 is made up of 13 amino acids. Between the trimmed V and J ends, which lost 0 bases and 4 bases, there was a span of 5 bases. Germline loops: CDR1 SGDLS, CDR2 YYNGEE. Here the CDR3 reads CASSVDWNQPQHF. DNA of the CDR3: TGTGCCAGCAGCGTAGATTGGAATCAGCCCCAGCATTTT.

The chain is built from TRBV24-1 and TRBJ1-1, with D uncertain. Germline CDR1 reads KGHDR; CDR2 reads SFDVKD. The CDR3 sequence is 14 residues long. Trimming removed 5 bases at V and 1 base at J, with 10 bases between. CDR3 coding DNA: TGTGCCACCAGTGTCAGCACCCCGAACACTGAAGCTTTCTTT. It encodes CATSVSTPNTEAFF.